The rows below give T cell receptor beta chains drawn from one sample of a study of blood T cell repertoires in COVID-19. Using immunoSEQ multiplex PCR, the repertoire was profiled, and TCRdb retains in-frame clones only, with some absent. The table lists about 270,000 clones, just under 90% of them singletons. The sequenced material came from PBMCs or T cells enriched from blood (not recorded which). These receptors were taken from a woman aged 30 to 39 with acute COVID-19. The CDR3 runs from the conserved cysteine through the conserved F or W. D genes are given only for firm matches. Size tells how often a clone was seen (once, few, many) or the class of an expanded clone, and some rows leave it out.

j_call v_call clone_size d_call cdr3_aa cdr3_nt
TRBJ2-1 TRBV7-9 . TRBD2 CASVPSGREYNEQFF TGTGCCAGCGTACCTAGCGGGAGGGAGTACAATGAGCAGTTCTTC
TRBJ2-1 TRBV19 . TRBD1 CASSLPGQVSNEQFF TGTGCCAGTAGTCTCCCGGGACAGGTCAGCAATGAGCAGTTCTTC
TRBJ2-7 TRBV3-1/TRBV3-2 . . CASSRPGATEQYF TGTGCCAGCAGCCGACCTGGGGCCACGGAGCAGTACTTC
TRBJ2-3 TRBV9 . TRBD2 CASSFRGLGITDTQYF TGTGCCAGCAGCTTCAGGGGACTAGGGATCACAGATACGCAGTATTTT
TRBJ2-1 TRBV28 . . CASKSGLSSYNEQFF TGTGCCAGCAAGAGCGGCTTAAGCTCCTACAATGAGCAGTTCTTC
TRBJ1-6 TRBV25-1 . TRBD1 CASTLVTGGLNSPLHF TGTGCCAGCACCTTGGTTACAGGGGGCCTTAATTCACCCCTCCACTTT
TRBJ2-4 TRBV18 . TRBD1 CASSRDRVEALAKNIQYF TGTGCCAGCTCAAGGGACAGGGTAGAAGCTCTAGCCAAAAACATTCAGTACTTC
TRBJ1-1 TRBV28 . . CASSKAGNTEAFF TGTGCCAGCAGTAAGGCGGGTAACACTGAAGCTTTCTTT
TRBJ1-1 TRBV28 once TRBD1 CATKGQLNTEAFF TGTGCCACCAAGGGACAGCTGAACACTGAAGCTTTCTTT
TRBJ2-7 TRBV28 once . CASSLRAAEGTYEQYF TGTGCCAGCAGTTTAAGAGCCGCGGAAGGCACATACGAGCAGTACTTC
TRBJ1-1 TRBV19 . TRBD1 CASSIAGGLGTEAFF TGTGCCAGTAGTATAGCAGGGGGCTTGGGGACTGAAGCTTTCTTT
TRBJ2-2 TRBV29-1 . TRBD1 CSPERTGHTGELFF TGCAGCCCTGAACGGACAGGGCACACCGGGGAGCTGTTTTTT
TRBJ2-6 TRBV19 . . CASSLSFSGANVLTF TGTGCCAGTAGTCTCTCCTTCTCTGGGGCCAACGTCCTGACTTTC
TRBJ1-4 TRBV18 few . CASSPVETGGSNEKLFF TGTGCCAGCTCACCAGTTGAAACCGGGGGTTCTAATGAAAAACTGTTTTTT
TRBJ2-7 TRBV20-1 few . CSAPRAYEQYF TGCAGTGCTCCCAGGGCCTACGAGCAGTACTTC
TRBJ2-1 TRBV2 . . CASSGGADTYNEQFF TGTGCCAGCAGTGGTGGGGCGGATACCTACAATGAGCAGTTCTTC
TRBJ2-7 TRBV11-2 . . CASSGEGGVMDEQYF TGTGCCAGCTCAGGGGAGGGAGGGGTCATGGACGAGCAGTACTTC
TRBJ2-1 TRBV19 . . CASSIGSSYNEQFF TGTGCCAGTAGTATCGGGTCTAGCTACAATGAGCAGTTCTTC
TRBJ2-7 TRBV4-1 . TRBD2 CASSQTSGADEQYF TGCGCCAGCAGCCAGACTAGCGGGGCTGACGAGCAGTACTTC
TRBJ2-5 TRBV27 . TRBD2 CASRGTSGVQETQYF TGTGCCAGCAGGGGGACTAGCGGGGTCCAAGAGACCCAGTACTTC
TRBJ2-1 TRBV5-1 . TRBD2 CASSLSAGARNEQFF TGCGCCAGCAGCTTGTCAGCGGGAGCGAGGAATGAGCAGTTCTTC
TRBJ1-2 TRBV28 . TRBD1 CASSLRQGTGPYGYTF TGTGCCAGCAGTTTGAGACAGGGAACAGGGCCCTATGGCTACACCTTC
TRBJ2-3 TRBV6-4 few . CASSQEGSTDTQYF TGTGCCAGCAGTCAGGAGGGCAGCACAGATACGCAGTATTTT
TRBJ2-2 TRBV11-1 . TRBD2 CASSLNSGGNTGELFF TGTGCCAGCAGCTTAAATAGCGGGGGGAACACCGGGGAGCTGTTTTTT
TRBJ2-3 TRBV7-9 . TRBD1 CASSASMGQGITDTQYF TGTGCCAGCAGCGCCAGTATGGGACAGGGGATAACAGATACGCAGTATTTT
TRBJ2-7 TRBV6-5 . TRBD1 CASGPGQTYEQYF TGTGCCAGCGGTCCGGGACAGACCTACGAGCAGTACTTC
TRBJ2-7 TRBV2 . TRBD1 CASKEFGTETYEQYF TGTGCCAGCAAAGAATTCGGGACAGAGACCTACGAGCAGTACTTC
TRBJ2-7 TRBV5-4 . TRBD1 CASSRTGDRGYEQYF TGTGCCAGCAGCCGAACCGGGGACAGGGGCTACGAGCAGTACTTC
TRBJ2-1 TRBV19 . TRBD2 CASTIGGLAAYNEQFF TGTGCCAGTACCATCGGGGGACTAGCGGCCTACAATGAGCAGTTCTTC
TRBJ2-3 TRBV19 once . CASRPSVTDTQYF TGTGCCAGTAGGCCGTCAGTCACAGATACGCAGTATTTT
TRBJ2-4 TRBV18 . . CASSPPGLSGPNIQYF TGTGCCAGCTCACCACCGGGTCTAAGCGGACCAAACATTCAGTACTTC
TRBJ2-1 TRBV7-3 . . CASSPADPSYNEQFF TGTGCCAGCAGCCCAGCGGACCCCTCCTACAATGAGCAGTTCTTC
TRBJ2-3 TRBV5-1 . TRBD2 CASSLSPSGTDTQYF TGCGCCAGCAGCTTGAGCCCTAGCGGAACAGATACGCAGTATTTT
TRBJ1-5 TRBV9 . TRBD1 CASSVDGTVNQPQHF TGTGCCAGCAGCGTAGATGGGACAGTAAATCAGCCCCAGCATTTT
TRBJ1-5 TRBV5-1 . . CASPPSSGRNQPQHF TGCGCCAGCCCCCCCTCCAGCGGACGCAATCAGCCCCAGCATTTT
TRBJ2-1 TRBV15 . TRBD2 CATSPELAGGLHEQFF TGTGCCACCAGTCCAGAACTAGCGGGAGGTCTCCATGAGCAGTTCTTC
TRBJ1-4 TRBV11-2 . TRBD1 CASSTGQGAEKLFF TGTGCCAGCAGCACCGGACAGGGGGCGGAAAAACTGTTTTTT
TRBJ2-7 TRBV28 . TRBD1 CASSFRDRGYRQYF TGTGCCAGCAGTTTCCGAGACAGGGGGTATAGGCAGTACTTC
TRBJ1-1 TRBV28 . . CASTASGEAFF TGTGCCAGCACCGCAAGCGGAGAAGCTTTCTTT
TRBJ2-5 TRBV6-6 . . CASSYEAETQYF TGTGCCAGCAGCTACGAGGCAGAGACCCAGTACTTC
TRBJ1-2 TRBV12-3/TRBV12-4 . . CASSSQGWSYTF TGTGCCAGCAGTTCCCAGGGTTGGAGCTACACCTTC
TRBJ2-3 TRBV5-6 . . CASSQTRMSDTQYF TGTGCCAGCAGCCAGACTAGAATGTCGGATACGCAGTATTTT
TRBJ1-2 TRBV13 . TRBD1 CASSSTTGNNYGYTF TGTGCCAGCAGCTCGACGACAGGGAATAACTATGGCTACACCTTC
TRBJ1-3 TRBV2 . . CASSEQATGNTIYF TGTGCCAGCAGTGAACAGGCGACTGGAAACACCATATATTTT
TRBJ2-3 TRBV5-4 . . CASSLSASDTDTQYF TGTGCCAGCAGCTTGTCGGCTAGCGACACAGATACGCAGTATTTT